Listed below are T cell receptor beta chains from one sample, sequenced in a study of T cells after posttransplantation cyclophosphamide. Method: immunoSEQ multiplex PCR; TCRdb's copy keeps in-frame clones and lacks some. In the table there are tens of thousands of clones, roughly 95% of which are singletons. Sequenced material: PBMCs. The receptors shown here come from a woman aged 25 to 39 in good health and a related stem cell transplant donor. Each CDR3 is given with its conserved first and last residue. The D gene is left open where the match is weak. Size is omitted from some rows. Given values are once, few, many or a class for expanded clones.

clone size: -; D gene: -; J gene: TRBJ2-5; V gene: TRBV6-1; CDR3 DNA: TGTGCCAGCAGGTACAGGACCCAAGAGACCCAGTACTTC; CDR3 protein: CASRYRTQETQYF
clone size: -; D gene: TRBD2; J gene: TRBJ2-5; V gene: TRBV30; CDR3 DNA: TGTGCCTGGAACGTGGGACTAGCATACGAGACCCAGTACTTC; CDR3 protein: CAWNVGLAYETQYF
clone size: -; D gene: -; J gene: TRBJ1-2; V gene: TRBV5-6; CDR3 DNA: TGTGCCAGCAGCCCAAACACCGGAAGGCATGGCTACACCTTC; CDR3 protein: CASSPNTGRHGYTF
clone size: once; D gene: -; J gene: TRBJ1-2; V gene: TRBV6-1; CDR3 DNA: TGTGCCAGCAGTGAGAAAAGACAGGACTATGGCTACACCTTC; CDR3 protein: CASSEKRQDYGYTF
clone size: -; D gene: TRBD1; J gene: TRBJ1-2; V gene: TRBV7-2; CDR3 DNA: TGTGCCAGCAGCTTAAATACAGGGGTTGCTGGCTACACCTTC; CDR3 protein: CASSLNTGVAGYTF
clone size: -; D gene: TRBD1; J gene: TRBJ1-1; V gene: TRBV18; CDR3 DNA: TGTGCCAGCTCAGAGATAACAGGGGCGGACACTGAAGCTTTCTTT; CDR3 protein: CASSEITGADTEAFF
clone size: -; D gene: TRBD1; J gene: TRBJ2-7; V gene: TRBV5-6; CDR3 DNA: TGTGCCAGCAGCCAGGGGCCGGGACAGGGGGGTCGCGAGCAGTACTTC; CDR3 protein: CASSQGPGQGGREQYF
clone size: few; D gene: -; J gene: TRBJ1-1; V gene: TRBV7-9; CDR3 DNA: TGTGCCAGCAGCCCCGTGACGGGCCAACTGAACACTGAAGCTTTCTTT; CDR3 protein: CASSPVTGQLNTEAFF
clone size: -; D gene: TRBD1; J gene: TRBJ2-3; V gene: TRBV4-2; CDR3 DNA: TGTGCCAGCAGCCAAGACCCTGTCGGACAGGGGGGGCCAGATACGCAGTATTTT; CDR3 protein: CASSQDPVGQGGPDTQYF
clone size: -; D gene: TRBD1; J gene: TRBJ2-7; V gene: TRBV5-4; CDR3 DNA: TGTGCCAGCAGCTTGGTTTATACGGGACAGAGCTACGAGCAGTACTTC; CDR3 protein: CASSLVYTGQSYEQYF
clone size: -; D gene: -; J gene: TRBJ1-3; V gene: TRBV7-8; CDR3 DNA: TGTGCCAGCAGCTTAGATAATCGGGGAAACACCATATATTTT; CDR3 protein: CASSLDNRGNTIYF
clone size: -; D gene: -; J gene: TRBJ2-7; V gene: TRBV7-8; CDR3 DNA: TGTGCCAGCAGCCCGGACGGAACCCTTGACGAGCAGTACTTC; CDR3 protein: CASSPDGTLDEQYF
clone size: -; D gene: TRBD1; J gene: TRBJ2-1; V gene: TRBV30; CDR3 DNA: TGTGCCTCTGACAGGGGGCTGGACAATGAGCAGTTCTTC; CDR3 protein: CASDRGLDNEQFF
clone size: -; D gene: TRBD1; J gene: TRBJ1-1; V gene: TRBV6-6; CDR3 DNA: TGTGCCAGCAGTACCGTGACAGGGGCTGAAGCTTTCTTT; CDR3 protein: CASSTVTGAEAFF
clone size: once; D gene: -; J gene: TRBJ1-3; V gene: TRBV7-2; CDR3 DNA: TGTGCCAGCAGCTTAGTAGTCTCTGGAAACACCATATATTTT; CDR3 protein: CASSLVVSGNTIYF
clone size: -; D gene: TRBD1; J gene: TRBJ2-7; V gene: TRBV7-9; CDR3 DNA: TGTGCCAGCAGCTTAGCAGGGGGCGGCTACGAGCAGTACTTC; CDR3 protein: CASSLAGGGYEQYF
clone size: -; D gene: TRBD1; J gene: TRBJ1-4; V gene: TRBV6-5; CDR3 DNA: TGTGCCAGCAGTTACGGCTCGGGACAGCCTCGAAAACTGTTTTTT; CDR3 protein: CASSYGSGQPRKLFF
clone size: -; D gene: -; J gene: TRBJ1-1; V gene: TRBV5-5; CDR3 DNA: TGTGCCAGCAGCTTGTGGGGGAACACTGAAGCTTTCTTT; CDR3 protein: CASSLWGNTEAFF
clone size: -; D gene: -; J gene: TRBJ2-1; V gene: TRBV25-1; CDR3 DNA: TGTGCCAGCACAGATAGGGGCCAGCCCTACAATGAGCAGTTCTTC; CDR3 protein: CASTDRGQPYNEQFF
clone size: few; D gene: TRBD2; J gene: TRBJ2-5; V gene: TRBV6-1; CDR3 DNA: TGTGCCAGCAGTGAACTAGCGGGGGGGCAAGAGACCCAGTACTTC; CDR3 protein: CASSELAGGQETQYF
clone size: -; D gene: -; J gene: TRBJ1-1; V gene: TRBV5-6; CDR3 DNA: TGTGCCAGCACCTCGGGGGGGGACACTGAAGCTTTCTTT; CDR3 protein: CASTSGGDTEAFF
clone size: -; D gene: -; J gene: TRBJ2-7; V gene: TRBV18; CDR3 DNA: TGTGCCAGCTCACCACTTCCTGGTGGCGAGCAGTACTTC; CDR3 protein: CASSPLPGGEQYF
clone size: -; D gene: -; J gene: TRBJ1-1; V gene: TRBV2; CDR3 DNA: TGTGCCAGCAGGCTGACTCAGAACACTGAAGCTTTCTTT; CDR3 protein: CASRLTQNTEAFF
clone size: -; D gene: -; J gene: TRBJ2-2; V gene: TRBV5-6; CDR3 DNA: TGTGCCAGCAGCTTTGCCGGGGAGCTGTTTTTT; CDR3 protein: CASSFAGELFF
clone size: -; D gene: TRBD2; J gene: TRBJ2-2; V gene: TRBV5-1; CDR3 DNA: TGCGCCAGCAGCTTGGGGACTAGCGTGTCAGGGGAGCTGTTTTTT; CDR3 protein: CASSLGTSVSGELFF
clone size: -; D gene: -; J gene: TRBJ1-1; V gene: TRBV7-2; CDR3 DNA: TGTGCCAGCAGCTTAGCTGTTAAGGGCACTGAAGCTTTCTTT; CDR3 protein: CASSLAVKGTEAFF
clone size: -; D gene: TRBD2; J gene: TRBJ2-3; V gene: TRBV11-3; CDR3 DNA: TGTGCCAGCAGCTTGGGAGGGGCGGTCACAGATACGCAGTATTTT; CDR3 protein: CASSLGGAVTDTQYF
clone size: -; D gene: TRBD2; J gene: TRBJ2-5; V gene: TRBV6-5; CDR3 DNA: TGTGCCAGTAGATCTCAACCTAGCGGAGAGACCCAGTACTTC; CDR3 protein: CASRSQPSGETQYF
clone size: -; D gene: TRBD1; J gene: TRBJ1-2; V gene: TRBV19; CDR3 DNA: TGTGCCAGTTTCCGCGACAGGGGCGCCTATGGCTACACCTTC; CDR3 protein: CASFRDRGAYGYTF
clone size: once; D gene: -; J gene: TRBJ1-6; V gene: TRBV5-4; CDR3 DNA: TGTGCCAGCAGCTTTGGGGCAGGGAATTCACCCCTCCACTTT; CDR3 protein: CASSFGAGNSPLHF
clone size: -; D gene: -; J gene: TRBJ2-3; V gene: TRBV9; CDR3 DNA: TGTGCCAGCAGCGTAGACTCAGGGGCTGCCGATACGCAGTATTTT; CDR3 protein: CASSVDSGAADTQYF
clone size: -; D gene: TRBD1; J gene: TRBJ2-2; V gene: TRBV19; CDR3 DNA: TGTGCCAGTTCCTCGGGACAGGGGAACACCGGGGAGCTGTTTTTT; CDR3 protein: CASSSGQGNTGELFF